Listed below are T cell receptor beta chains from one sample, sequenced in a study of vaccination and CD4 T cells after COVID-19. TCRdb passed the PCR reads through MiXCR, listing each CDR3 protein once. The sample lists over 20,000 distinct CDR3 sequences; less than 35% were seen once. Their antigen targets remain unknown. The specimen was CD4+ T cells from blood, cultured in vitro, collected about 7 months after SARS-CoV-2 vaccination. The receptors were sampled from a human donor who had recovered from COVID-19. CDR3s include the opening cysteine and the closing phenylalanine or tryptophan. The D gene is left open where the match is weak. The listing skips clone size in some rows; elsewhere it reads once, few, many or a size class.

d_call	v_call	j_call	clone_size	cdr3_aa	cdr3_nt
TRBD1	TRBV20-1	TRBJ1-1	-	CSARTGQGVHGTEAFF	TGCAGTGCTAGAACTGGACAGGGCGTTCACGGCACTGAAGCTTTCTTT
-	TRBV7-8	TRBJ2-2	few	CASSFLANTGELFF	TGTGCCAGCAGCTTTCTAGCTAACACCGGGGAGCTGTTTTTT
-	TRBV5-1	TRBJ2-7	-	CASSGDYRSYEQYF	TGCGCCAGCAGCGGTGACTACCGTTCCTACGAGCAGTACTTC
-	TRBV7-9	TRBJ1-5	few	CASSLWTQPQHF	TGTGCCAGCAGCTTATGGACCCAGCCCCAGCATTTT
TRBD1	TRBV7-2	TRBJ2-1	-	CTSSLDRGFYNEQFF	TGTACCAGCAGCTTAGACAGGGGTTTCTACAATGAGCAGTTCTTC
TRBD2	TRBV7-9	TRBJ2-1	-	CASSPHRPSGSGHEQFF	TGTGCCAGCAGCCCACATCGACCTAGCGGGTCGGGCCATGAGCAGTTCTTC
-	TRBV27	TRBJ2-7	-	CASSLKVGYEQYF	TGTGCCAGCAGTCTGAAAGTGGGATACGAGCAGTACTTC
-	TRBV24-1	TRBJ2-1	few	CATNGYNEQFF	TGTGCCACCAACGGGTACAATGAGCAGTTCTTC
-	TRBV20-1	TRBJ2-1	-	CSSPRDSYNEQFF	TGCAGTAGCCCCAGGGACTCCTACAATGAGCAGTTCTTC
TRBD1	TRBV7-2	TRBJ2-7	-	CASSSRDRGREQYF	TGTGCCAGCAGCTCCCGGGACAGGGGGCGAGAGCAGTACTTC
TRBD2	TRBV15	TRBJ2-1	few	CATSRGSGLHSYNEQFF	TGTGCCACCAGCAGAGGGTCGGGACTACACTCCTACAATGAGCAGTTCTTC
TRBD2	TRBV29-1	TRBJ2-5	-	CSVYQSGKNQETQYF	TGCAGCGTCTACCAGAGCGGGAAAAACCAAGAGACCCAGTACTTC
TRBD2	TRBV12-3/TRBV12-4	TRBJ2-5	-	CASSTSERGMETQYF	TGTGCCAGCAGCACCTCGGAGCGGGGTATGGAGACCCAGTACTTC
-	TRBV12-3/TRBV12-4	TRBJ2-3	-	CASSLAGAPDTQYF	TGTGCCAGCAGTTTAGCGGGAGCACCAGATACGCAGTATTTT